The 25 T cell receptor beta chains presented below share a single source sample, sequenced in a study of siplizumab effects on memory and regulatory T cells (dated by TCRdb to about 2019). The method was the immunoSEQ multiplex PCR assay. What TCRdb holds here is the immuneACCESS table cut down to in-frame rearrangements. Part of the clones is not present; checked against another copy, under half of the missing clones reflect an unresolved V gene, and the others are unexplained. This sample has roughly 93,000 clones in its table, and roughly 94% of those were observed once. The leading ten clones occupy around 1.4% of the sample. Sequencing was done on a sample of non-Treg CD4+ T cells sorted from blood. The intended sense of this specimen's cell subset or site label: FACS-sorted unstimulated CD4+ non-regulatory T cells. All receptors come from a human donor in good health.

The chain joins TRBV11-2 to TRBJ2-5, with D perhaps matching TRBD1 (6 bases). The germline V and J ends were trimmed by 5 bases and 3 bases, with 10 bases remaining between them. This CDR3 has 13 amino acids. In germline, CDR1 is SGHAT, CDR2 FQNNGV. The CDR3 loop is CASSQQGKETQYF. The CDR3 bases are TGTGCCAGCAGCCAACAGGGAAAAGAGACCCAGTACTTC.

This chain links TRBV7-3 with TRBJ2-3; weak D call: TRBD2 (5 bases). The CDR3 spans 13 residues. CDR1 SGHTA and CDR2 FQGTGA come from the germline V gene. V was cut by 5 bases and J by 4 bases, with 10 bases left in between. The CDR3: CASSPGVSDTQYF. The CDR3 coding sequence is TGTGCCAGCAGCCCCGGGGTGTCAGATACGCAGTATTTT.

DNA for the CDR3: TGCGCCAGCAGCATTGACAGGGTAGGAGCTTTCTTT. Translated, it gives CASSIDRVGAFF. The chain carries TRBV5-1 and TRBJ1-1; the match to TRBD1 covers 7 bases. The CDR3 has 12 amino acids. Trimming cost V 4 bases and J 10 bases; bases outside gene matches: 7. The germline V gene has CDR1 SGHRS and CDR2 YFSETQ. Full variable domain (rest looked up from reference TRBV5-1 and TRBJ1-1): KAGVTQTPRYLIKTRGQQVTLSCSPISGHRSVSWYQQTPGQGLQFLFEYFSETQRNKGNFPGRFSGRQFSNSRSEMNVSTLELGDSALYLCASSIDRVGAFFGQGTRLTVV.

This chain links TRBV11-2 with TRBJ1-3; D perhaps matches TRBD1 (6 bases). The CDR3 is made up of 16 amino acids. V was shortened by 1 base and J by 0 bases, with 10 bases between the two germline ends. Germline CDR1 reads SGHAT; CDR2 reads FQNNGV. The CDR3: CASSLGTGSSGNTIYF. As DNA, the CDR3 is TGTGCCAGCAGCTTAGGTACAGGGAGCTCTGGAAACACCATATATTTT.

V usage is TRBV25-1 and J usage is TRBJ2-7; D gene uncertain. The CDR3 consists of 11 residues. Trimming took 4 bases from V and 3 from J, leaving 4 bases between them. Germline lookup yields CDR1 MGHDK and CDR2 SYGVNS. CDR3 amino acids: CASSGFYEQYF. CDR3 bases: TGTGCCAGCAGTGGGTTCTACGAGCAGTACTTC.

The chain has TRBV6-1 and TRBJ2-7; D is possibly TRBD1 or TRBD2 (5 bases each). Trimming took off 6 bases at V and 2 bases at J, with 17 bases between the two ends. In germline, CDR1 is MNHNS, CDR2 SASEGT. This CDR3 contains 15 residues. This CDR3 reads CASRVSRDGTYEQYF. CDR3 bases: TGTGCCAGCAGGGTGAGCCGGGACGGAACCTACGAGCAGTACTTC.

The chain has TRBV18 and TRBJ2-7; perhaps TRBD2 as D (5 bases). The germline V gene encodes CDR1 KGHSH and CDR2 LQKENI. This CDR3 is 14 amino acids long. V lost 3 bases, J lost 5 bases, and 14 bases lay in between. In DNA, the CDR3 is TGTGCCAGCTCACCGTTTGGAAGCGGCGACGAGCAGTACTTC. Protein sequence: CASSPFGSGDEQYF.

V and J are TRBV29-1 and TRBJ2-1, with D possibly TRBD1 on 6 matching bases. V was clipped by 4 bases and J by 10 bases, with 11 bases between them. In germline, CDR1 is SQVTM, CDR2 ANQGSEA. The CDR3 consists of 11 residues. CDR3 DNA: TGCAGCGTTGTCGGGCAGGGGGAGCAGTTCTTC. It encodes CSVVGQGEQFF.

CDR3 protein: CAWTPGVAGGEKLFF. The CDR3 DNA reads as TGTGCCTGGACTCCCGGCGTGGCGGGGGGTGAAAAACTGTTTTTT. The chain carries TRBV30 and TRBJ1-4, with a possible D match to TRBD1 (5 bases). Trimming shortened V by 4 bases and J by 7 bases, and 19 bases separated the two germline ends. The CDR3 is made up of 15 amino acids. Germline V lookup: CDR1 GTSNPN, CDR2 SVGIG (reference sequence).

This clone was recorded only once. The genes are TRBV5-1 and TRBJ1-6; TRBD1 agrees at 10 bases. The CDR3 loop spans 15 amino acids. The germline CDR1 and CDR2 sequences are SGHRS and YFSETQ. Trimming removed 7 bases from V and 7 bases from J; junction bases left unmatched: 8. The CDR3 DNA follows: TGCGCCAGCGCGAGACAGGGGGCGCAGAATTCACCCCTCCACTTT. Residues: CASARQGAQNSPLHF.

The chain combines TRBV30 with TRBJ1-2; the D is unclear. This CDR3 region has 14 residues. V lost 0 bases and J 8 bases, leaving 16 bases between the germline ends. The germline gives CDR1 GTSNPN, CDR2 SVGIG (reference sequence). CDR3 loop: CAWSVSPETGGYTF. In DNA, the CDR3 is TGTGCCTGGAGTGTTAGCCCTGAGACGGGGGGCTACACCTTC.

This sequence joins TRBV6-1 and TRBJ1-5, with 11 nucleotides matching TRBD1. The CDR3 loop spans 15 amino acids. Germline CDR1 is MNHNS and CDR2 is SASEGT. Germline trimming cut 5 bases from V and 6 bases from J; bases unmatched to any gene: 6. CDR3 protein: CASSPGQGAGQPQHF. For the CDR3, the DNA is TGTGCCAGCAGTCCCGGACAGGGGGCAGGTCAGCCCCAGCATTTT.

The chain is built from TRBV12-5 and TRBJ1-2; the D is unclear. The germline V gene has CDR1 LGHNT and CDR2 FRNRAP. The germline V and J ends were trimmed by 1 base and 8 bases, with 14 bases remaining between them. The CDR3 spans 14 residues. The CDR3 is CASGLDDGGRGYTF. DNA of the CDR3: TGTGCTAGTGGTTTGGACGACGGAGGCCGGGGCTACACCTTC.

In its sample, this clone was seen once. The J gene is TRBJ1-2, the V gene TRBV6-5, with D hard to call. The CDR3 has 14 amino acids. In germline, CDR1 is MNHEY, CDR2 SVGAGI. Trimming took 6 bases from V and 4 from J, leaving 15 bases between them. The CDR3 DNA reads as TGTGCCAGCAGGGCCCCCGTCCGCGGCTATGGCTACACCTTC. Translated, it gives CASRAPVRGYGYTF.

The V gene is TRBV5-1, the J gene TRBJ2-5; 8 bases line up with TRBD1. J lost 1 base, V lost 2 bases, and 1 base had no gene match. The CDR3 extends over 14 amino acids. Germline loops: CDR1 SGHRS, CDR2 YFSETQ. CDR3 DNA sequence: TGCGCCAGCAGCTTTGGACAGGGCCAAGAGACCCAGTACTTC. It codes for CASSFGQGQETQYF. Full variable domain (rest looked up from reference TRBV5-1 and TRBJ2-5): KAGVTQTPRYLIKTRGQQVTLSCSPISGHRSVSWYQQTPGQGLQFLFEYFSETQRNKGNFPGRFSGRQFSNSRSEMNVSTLELGDSALYLCASSFGQGQETQYFGPGTRLLVL.

The genes are TRBV28 and TRBJ1-5, with 9 bases identical to TRBD1. The length of the CDR3 is 12 residues. CDR1 and CDR2 (germline): MDHEN, SYDVKM. Trimming took 8 bases from V and 5 from J; bases not matched to a gene: 1. The CDR3 loop is CASRTGDQPQHF. The CDR3 nucleotides read TGTGCCAGCCGGACAGGGGATCAGCCCCAGCATTTT.

The chain recombines TRBV6-1 with TRBJ1-4; D is undetermined. Per the germline V gene, CDR1 is MNHNS and CDR2 is SASEGT. CDR3 size: 15 residues. Trimming stripped 8 bases from V and 8 bases from J, with 21 bases between. CDR3 loop: CASSFPGGGREKLFF. The CDR3 DNA follows: TGTGCCAGCTCCTTCCCGGGCGGAGGGCGAGAAAAACTGTTTTTT.

V and J are TRBV19 and TRBJ1-4, with 9 bases fitting TRBD1. Germline assignment: CDR1 LNHDA and CDR2 SQIVND (reference sequence). Unmatched junction bases numbered 12, after V lost 6 bases and J lost 4 bases. The CDR3 totals 17 residues. DNA of the CDR3: TGTGCCAGTAGATCCGGGACAGGGCTGTCGGATAATGAAAAACTGTTTTTT. It codes for CASRSGTGLSDNEKLFF.

The V gene is TRBV7-3, the J gene TRBJ2-2; TRBD1 matches at 7 bases. With 5 bases clipped from V and 5 bases from J, the junction kept 8 bases outside the gene matches. CDR3 size: 15 residues. The germline V gene has CDR1 SGHTA and CDR2 FQGTGA. The CDR3 DNA follows: TGTGCCAGCAGCGACCGGGACAGAATGACCGGGGAGCTGTTTTTT. This codes for CASSDRDRMTGELFF.

The V gene is TRBV5-6, the J gene TRBJ2-5, with 12 bases fitting TRBD2. The ends lost 6 bases at V and 5 bases at J; junction bases unmatched: 11. This CDR3 region has 16 residues. Germline assignment: CDR1 SGHDT and CDR2 YYEEEE. Here the CDR3 reads CASNPLAGGPGETQYF. The CDR3 DNA sequence: TGTGCCAGCAATCCACTAGCGGGAGGACCGGGGGAGACCCAGTACTTC.

The rearrangement joins TRBV6-1 to TRBJ2-3, with TRBD1 as a possible D gene (5 bases). Germline CDR1 is MNHNS and CDR2 is SASEGT. Deletions cut 6 bases from V and 1 base from J, with 14 bases between. The CDR3 totals 15 residues. CDR3 bases: TGTGCCAGCAGCCCAGGGTTAATTGGCACAGATACGCAGTATTTT. This sequence encodes CASSPGLIGTDTQYF.

The V and J genes are TRBV18 and TRBJ1-2; D unresolved. The V end was cut by 2 bases, the J end by 6 bases, with 10 bases between. The CDR3 spans 13 residues. Germline V gene sequence: CDR1 KGHSH, CDR2 LQKENI. The CDR3 region has the DNA TGTGCCAGCTCACCAACCGGGAGGGATGGCTACACCTTC. Translated, it gives CASSPTGRDGYTF.

This clone appeared once. The chain links TRBV5-1 to TRBJ2-7; 10 positions agree with TRBD2. Germline CDR1 and CDR2: SGHRS and YFSETQ. CDR3 length: 14 amino acids. Losses at the gene ends were 2 bases for V and 4 bases for J; bases not matched to a gene: 3. The CDR3 spells CASSLSGGEYEQYF. The CDR3, as DNA: TGCGCCAGCAGCTTAAGCGGGGGGGAGTACGAGCAGTACTTC.

The chain employs TRBV7-8 and TRBJ2-1, with 7 bases fitting TRBD1. The CDR3 sequence is 16 residues long. The germline CDR1 and CDR2 sequences are SGHVS and FQNEAQ. V was pared by 4 bases and J by 4 bases, with 10 bases of the junction left unmatched. CDR3 DNA sequence: TGTGCCAGCAGCTCCCAGGGGGTGGGGGTATACAATGAGCAGTTCTTC. This gives the protein CASSSQGVGVYNEQFF.

This clone has only one observation. V usage is TRBV6-1 and J usage is TRBJ1-2; tentatively, D is TRBD1 (5 bases). The length of the CDR3 is 15 residues. CDR1 and CDR2 (germline): MNHNS, SASEGT. V was clipped by 5 bases and J by 4 bases, with 17 bases between them. DNA of the CDR3: TGTGCCAGCAGTATGGGACGCCTTCCCCCCTATGGCTACACCTTC. Its protein is CASSMGRLPPYGYTF.